The clone carrying this TCR beta chain came up a few times. The data are from a study of OX40 agonist ivuxolimab in advanced cancers. Study-wide background: Ivuxolimab doses were 0.01, 0.1, 0.3, 1.5, 3 or 10 mg/kg every 2 weeks.

The CDR3 runs to 17 residues. The ends lost 3 bases at V and 3 bases at J; junction bases unmatched: 5. Germline CDR1 SGHRS, CDR2 YFSETQ. The method was immunoSEQ multiplex PCR; TCRdb's version includes in-frame clones alone and lacks a portion of them. This table has roughly 50,000 clones, roughly 83% appearing once. The gene calls are TRBV5-1 and TRBJ2-1, with 14 bases identical to TRBD2. The source material was CD4+ or CD8+ T cells sorted from blood, sampled in a trial of the OX40 agonist ivuxolimab. The source is an adult with an advanced solid tumor such as melanoma, head and neck, liver or kidney cancer. The CDR3 DNA follows: TGCGCCAGCAGCTCAGGGACTAGCGGGAGCTACTACAATGAGCAGTTCTTC. It translates to CASSSGTSGSYYNEQFF. The full variable domain, completed using reference TRBV5-1 and TRBJ2-1, is KAGVTQTPRYLIKTRGQQVTLSCSPISGHRSVSWYQQTPGQGLQFLFEYFSETQRNKGNFPGRFSGRQFSNSRSEMNVSTLELGDSALYLCASSSGTSGSYYNEQFFGPGTRLTVL.